The 17 T cell receptor beta chains below come from one sample, sequenced in a study of T cell repertoires in cytomegalovirus infection (dated by TCRdb to the late 2010s). The reads were generated on an Illumina HiSeq 1500. TCRdb reanalyzed the raw reads on its own, using fastp at Q25 for trimming and MiXCR for clone calling, and kept in-frame beta chains. For every CDR3 protein sequence, its rows merge into one entry that carries the most common genes and DNA. This sample has approximately 97,000 distinct CDR3 sequences in its table, and approximately 15% of those were observed once. The top ten constitute about 7.3% of the sample. Sequenced input: PBMCs. The receptors were sampled from a human donor in good health (CMV status not recorded). Some clones in this sample may be carry-over from other donors' samples.

The chain uses TRBV24-1 and TRBJ1-6; no clear D gene. The length of the CDR3 is 15 residues. CDR1 KGHDR and CDR2 SFDVKD come from the germline V gene. V gave up 9 bases and J gave up 4 bases, with 15 bases separating them. The CDR3 protein is CATHISTDYNSPLHF. CDR3 sequence (DNA): TGTGCCACCCATATTAGTACAGATTATAATTCACCCCTCCACTTT.

This clonotype was picked up a small number of times. The chain combines TRBV12-5 with TRBJ2-6; D possibly uses TRBD1 or TRBD2 (5 bases each). CDR1 and CDR2 (germline): LGHNT, FRNRAP. The CDR3 runs to 18 residues. V was pared by 3 bases and J by 2 bases, with 17 bases between. CDR3 sequence reads: CASGFLRGSPPGANVLTF. The CDR3 region has the DNA TGTGCTAGTGGTTTTCTGAGGGGTAGCCCTCCTGGGGCCAACGTCCTGACTTTC.

Details on this clonotype: A single base separates this from a much larger clone, so it may be a read error. The V gene is TRBV7-9, the J gene TRBJ2-3; possible D gene TRBD2, 6 bases. The CDR3 loop spans 14 amino acids. From germline, CDR1 is SEHNR and CDR2 FQNEAQ (reference sequence). This CDR3 is CSSSLRREYDTQYF. CDR3 nucleotide sequence: TGTTCCAGCAGCCTTCGGAGGGAATACGATACGCAGTATTTT.

In this sample, this clonotype turned up a few times. The chain carries TRBV6-4 and TRBJ2-3; D remains unclear. Trimming pared 4 bases from V and 0 bases from J, leaving 5 bases between. This CDR3 is built from 13 residues. From germline, CDR1 is MRHNA and CDR2 SNTAGT. The CDR3 region is CASSASSTDTQYF. The CDR3 bases are TGTGCCAGCAGTGCGTCTAGCACAGATACGCAGTATTTT.

This clonotype has a count of ten or more. The chain combines TRBV7-3 with TRBJ1-1; 9 positions agree with TRBD1. Per germline, CDR1 SGHTA and CDR2 FQGTGA. This CDR3 is 14 amino acids long. The trim removed 6 bases at V and 2 bases at J, leaving 4 bases unmatched. In nucleotides, the CDR3 is TGTGCCAGCAGTCTTACAGGGGGCAACACTGAAGCTTTCTTT. This encodes CASSLTGGNTEAFF.

The table lists this clonotype with many counts. This chain uses TRBV7-2 with TRBJ1-3; TRBD1 matches 8 bases. CDR3 length equals 13 residues. Unmatched junction bases numbered 3, after V lost 5 bases and J lost 6 bases. Germline loops: CDR1 SGHTA, CDR2 FQGNSA. This CDR3 reads CASSPDRANTIYF. The DNA of the CDR3 is TGTGCCAGCAGCCCGGACAGGGCAAACACCATATATTTT.

This clonotype was counted many times. V gene TRBV7-2 combines with J gene TRBJ1-5; no clear D gene. The CDR3 is 13 amino acids. CDR1 SGHTA and CDR2 FQGNSA come from the germline V gene. V was shortened by 1 base and J by 7 bases, with 8 bases between the two germline ends. CDR3 region: CASSLDSEQPQHF. The CDR3 nucleotides read TGTGCCAGCAGCTTAGACAGTGAACAGCCCCAGCATTTT.

The chain has TRBV10-3 and TRBJ2-3; 10 nucleotides align to TRBD2. Trimming removed 7 bases from V and 3 bases from J; junction bases left unmatched: 7. CDR3 size: 15 residues. Germline-derived CDR1 and CDR2 are ENHRY and SYGVKD. Here the CDR3 reads CAIKEAGGPTDTQYF. The CDR3 bases are TGTGCCATCAAGGAAGCGGGGGGGCCAACAGATACGCAGTATTTT.

This clonotype was detected a few times. The rearrangement joins TRBV7-9 to TRBJ1-5, with no clear D. V lost 9 bases and J 0 bases, leaving 18 bases between the germline ends. The CDR3 sequence is 16 residues long. Germline values: CDR1 SEHNR, CDR2 FQNEAQ (reference sequence). In DNA form, the CDR3 reads TGTGCCAGGACCCCCCCAGAACAGCTTAGCAATCAGCCCCAGCATTTT. Translated: CARTPPEQLSNQPQHF.

This clonotype was recorded at least ten times. The rearrangement links TRBV7-3 to TRBJ2-1; a possible D gene is TRBD2 (6 bases). Germline CDR1 SGHTA, CDR2 FQGTGA. The CDR3 totals 17 residues. Trimming stripped 6 bases from V and 4 bases from J, with 22 bases between. Written as DNA, the CDR3 is TGTGCCAGCAGTCCTTACATACCTACGGCGGGGTACAATGAGCAGTTCTTC. Its protein is CASSPYIPTAGYNEQFF.

This clonotype was seen a handful of times. The rearrangement joins TRBV5-4 to TRBJ2-6; unclear D gene. In germline, CDR1 is SGHNT, CDR2 YYREEE (reference sequence). CDR3 size: 17 residues. The V and J ends lost 0 bases and 1 base respectively, with 11 bases between them. The CDR3 bases are TGTGCCAGCAGCTTGGGGACGGCAAAATCTGGGGCCAACGTCCTGACTTTC. Encoded protein: CASSLGTAKSGANVLTF. Supplemented by reference TRBV5-4 and TRBJ2-6, the full variable domain reads ETGVTQSPTHLIKTRGQQVTLRCSSQSGHNTVSWYQQALGQGPQFIFQYYREEENGRGNFPPRFSGLQFPNYSSELNVNALELDDSALYLCASSLGTAKSGANVLTFGAGSRLTVL.

V gene TRBV27 combines with J gene TRBJ2-4, with D unresolved. Trimming stripped 3 bases from V and 0 bases from J, with 12 bases between. CDR3 length: 16 amino acids. Germline values: CDR1 MNHEY, CDR2 SMNVEV (reference sequence). CDR3 region: CASSFLVGRAKNIQYF. DNA of the CDR3: TGTGCCAGCAGTTTCCTCGTGGGAAGAGCCAAAAACATTCAGTACTTC.

The gene calls are TRBV12-3 or TRBV12-4 and TRBJ1-5; D gene uncertain. The CDR3 covers 16 residues. V was clipped by 5 bases and J by 0 bases, with 14 bases between them. For the CDR3, the DNA is TGTGCCAGCAGTAATCAGAGACCGAATAGCAATCAGCCCCAGCATTTT. This gives the protein CASSNQRPNSNQPQHF.

This chain joins TRBV11-2 and TRBJ1-2, with TRBD1 as a possible D gene (5 bases). Trimming left V 9 bases short and J 6 bases short, with 8 bases between. CDR3 length: 10 residues. Germline V lookup: CDR1 SGHAT, CDR2 FQNNGV. The CDR3 loop reads CASIRDGYTF. Here the CDR3 DNA reads TGTGCCAGTATCAGGGATGGCTACACCTTC.

This clonotype was observed at least ten times. The V and J genes are TRBV20-1 and TRBJ2-7, with D possibly TRBD1 on 6 matching bases. Germline CDR1 DFQATT, CDR2 SNEGSKA (reference sequence). V was clipped by 0 bases and J by 3 bases, with 12 bases between them. The CDR3 consists of 14 residues. The CDR3 spells CSARDQAGVYEQYF. As DNA, the CDR3 is TGCAGTGCTAGAGATCAGGCAGGGGTCTACGAGCAGTACTTC.

V is TRBV29-1 and J is TRBJ1-5; tentative D call: TRBD1 (5 bases). The V gene's germline CDR1 is SQVTM and CDR2 ANQGSEA. Deletions cut 7 bases from V and 3 bases from J, with 13 bases between. The CDR3 is 13 residues long. The CDR3 region has the DNA TGCAGCGCGGGGAGGGGAAACAATCAGCCCCAGCATTTT. Translating it yields CSAGRGNNQPQHF.

This rearrangement joins TRBV28 to TRBJ1-5; no clear D. Germline V gene sequence: CDR1 MDHEN, CDR2 SYDVKM. The CDR3 spans 12 residues. V lost 8 bases and J 4 bases, leaving 9 bases between the germline ends. The CDR3 bases are TGTGCCAGCCTCAGGAGTAATCAGCCCCAGCATTTT. It yields the protein CASLRSNQPQHF.